This T cell receptor (beta chain) was captured in a study of cytomegalovirus exposure and HLA in healthy donors. Whole-study results and caveats: Previously analyzed data showed that most TCR beta V segments were productive at a frequency of about 87% or about 30%. By a later analysis, the bulk of CMV-associated TCR beta chains appeared HLA-restricted. Common viral pathogens seemed to be connected with several of the most significant clusters, according to a later analysis.

Worth noting for this clone: As yet, its antigen is unknown.

This CDR3 contains 18 residues. Germline V CDR1 and CDR2: SNHLY, FYNNEI. The ends were cut back, 6 bases at V and 5 bases at J, with 26 bases in the middle. The PCR contained 60 Vbeta and 13 Jbeta primers. This table comes from immunoSEQ multiplex PCR, and its TCRdb copy is limited to in-frame clones, with some not included. The sample has 130,000 to 150,000 clones, approximately 79% seen once; the top ten hold less than 3%. Sequences were obtained from PBMCs. This chain uses TRBV2 with TRBJ2-1; no clear D gene. The receptor was derived from a woman younger than 45 in good health and CMV-seronegative. CDR3 nucleotide sequence: TGTGCCAGCAGAGTGACGAGGATGGTAGTTTTTTCCCACAATGAGCAGTTCTTC. Its protein product is CASRVTRMVVFSHNEQFF.